One and the same sample provided the 25 T cell receptor beta chains below, sequenced in a study of T cell responses to AZD1222 COVID-19 vaccine. Sequencing was performed with immunoSEQ multiplex PCR; in TCRdb, only in-frame clones are kept and a portion is missing. The table lists 45,000 to 50,000 clones, roughly 90% of them singletons. Material: peripheral blood, obtained 28 days after the second AZD1222 dose. These receptors originate from an adult who received the AZD1222 COVID-19 vaccine.

This chain joins TRBV19 and TRBJ2-2; 7 positions agree with TRBD1. The CDR3 has 16 amino acids. CDR1 LNHDA and CDR2 SQIVND come from the germline V gene (reference sequence). Trimming cost V 3 bases and J 1 base; bases outside gene matches: 5. This chain's CDR3 is CASSIPPGGNTGELFF. DNA for the CDR3: TGTGCCAGTAGTATCCCCCCAGGGGGGAACACCGGGGAGCTGTTTTTT.

The rearrangement links TRBV5-6 to TRBJ2-3; D uncertain. CDR1 and CDR2 (germline): SGHDT, YYEEEE. CDR3 length equals 13 residues. The ends were cut back, 0 bases at V and 4 bases at J, with 6 bases in the middle. CDR3 sequence: CASSLAGPDTQYF. CDR3 nucleotides: TGTGCCAGCAGCTTGGCAGGACCAGATACGCAGTATTTT.

This chain uses TRBV10-3 with TRBJ1-1; perhaps TRBD1 as D (5 bases). V dropped 10 bases and J dropped 0 bases, with 9 bases sitting between them. The CDR3 runs 12 residues. The V gene's germline CDR1 is ENHRY and CDR2 SYGVKD. The CDR3, as DNA: TGTGCCACCGGGGGGGTGAACACTGAAGCTTTCTTT. As protein: CATGGVNTEAFF.

Details on this clone: Additional DNA sequences in this sample encode the identical CDR3. The genes are TRBV19 and TRBJ2-1; D not resolved. The CDR3 spans 13 residues. Germline V gene data show CDR1 as LNHDA and CDR2 as SQIVND (reference sequence). V lost 1 base and J lost 2, with 3 bases in between. The chain's CDR3 is CASSIGTYNEQFF. DNA for the CDR3: TGTGCCAGTAGTATAGGGACCTACAATGAGCAGTTCTTC. The whole variable domain, filled in from reference TRBV19 and TRBJ2-1, reads DGGITQSPKYLFRKEGQNVTLSCEQNLNHDAMYWYRQDPGQGLRLIYYSQIVNDFQKGDIAEGYSVSREKKESFPLTVTSAQKNPTAFYLCASSIGTYNEQFFGPGTRLTVL.

This clone has a handful of counts. The V and J genes are TRBV12-2 and TRBJ2-7; the DNA was not compared with TRBD2, the D call given in the table. TRBV12-2 is tagged as a pseudogene. The CDR3 loop spans 11 amino acids. CDR3 in amino acids: CAREGRYEQYF. The CDR3 bases are TGTGCCCGGGAGGGCCGCTACGAGCAGTACTTC.

This rearrangement joins TRBV9 to TRBJ2-1; D perhaps matches TRBD2 (6 bases). CDR1 and CDR2 (germline): SGDLS, YYNGEE. With 7 bases removed from V and 0 bases from J, the gap between germline ends came to 20 bases. This CDR3 contains 17 residues. For the CDR3, the DNA is TGTGCCAGCTGCCCTCACCGGGGGTCCAGCTCCTACAATGAGCAGTTCTTC. Protein product: CASCPHRGSSSYNEQFF.

The chain uses TRBV7-2 and TRBJ2-1; TRBD1 might be the D (6 bases). Trimming stripped 4 bases from V and 0 bases from J, with 10 bases between. Germline CDR1 reads SGHTA; CDR2 reads FQGNSA. CDR3 length equals 15 residues. The CDR3 region is CASSSGTRSYNEQFF. CDR3 sequence (DNA): TGTGCCAGCAGCTCAGGGACACGCTCCTACAATGAGCAGTTCTTC.

This chain's CDR3 is CASSPLPGTGELFF. In DNA, the CDR3 is TGTGCCAGCAGCCCACTACCGGGTACCGGGGAGCTGTTTTTT. The rearrangement uses TRBV14 and TRBJ2-2; no clear D gene. The V end was cut by 4 bases, the J end by 5 bases, with 11 bases between. Germline V gives CDR1 SGHDN, CDR2 FVKESK. There are 14 residues in the CDR3.

The gene calls are TRBV13 and TRBJ1-2; D is unclear. V was cut by 0 bases and J by 0 bases, with 8 bases left in between. This CDR3 comprises 15 residues. The germline gives CDR1 PRHDT, CDR2 FYEKMQ (reference sequence). The CDR3 protein is CASSLGRRANYGYTF. In DNA, the CDR3 is TGTGCCAGCAGCTTAGGCCGACGGGCTAACTATGGCTACACCTTC.

The chain recombines TRBV7-9 with TRBJ1-2; a possible D gene is TRBD1 (5 bases). There are 15 residues in the CDR3. Deletions cut 5 bases from V and 5 bases from J, with 18 bases between. The germline V gene encodes CDR1 SEHNR and CDR2 FQNEAQ (reference sequence). CDR3 region: CASSPAPPGTYGYTF. CDR3 in DNA: TGTGCCAGCAGCCCAGCACCGCCCGGGACTTATGGCTACACCTTC. The full variable domain, rest sourced from reference TRBV7-9 and TRBJ1-2, is DTGVSQNPRHKITKRGQNVTFRCDPISEHNRLYWYRQTLGQGPEFLTYFQNEAQLEKSRLLSDRFSAERPKGSFSTLEIQRTEQGDSAMYLCASSPAPPGTYGYTFGSGTRLTVV.

This chain uses TRBV7-9 with TRBJ2-5; D may be TRBD1 (7 bases). Germline values: CDR1 SEHNR, CDR2 FQNEAQ (reference sequence). The CDR3 is made up of 14 amino acids. Trimming shortened V by 3 bases and J by 5 bases, and 13 bases separated the two germline ends. The CDR3: CASSFRGAGETQYF. The CDR3 DNA is TGTGCCAGCAGCTTCAGGGGGGCAGGGGAGACCCAGTACTTC.

This chain links TRBV9 with TRBJ2-3; no clear D. CDR3 length equals 14 residues. Germline CDR1 is SGDLS and CDR2 is YYNGEE. The germline V and J ends were trimmed by 2 bases and 2 bases, with 9 bases remaining between them. The CDR3 DNA follows: TGTGCCAGCAGCGTTAACGGATACACAGATACGCAGTATTTT. This translates into CASSVNGYTDTQYF.

V usage is TRBV18 and J usage is TRBJ2-2; D uncertain. This CDR3 comprises 16 residues. Germline V gene sequence: CDR1 KGHSH, CDR2 LQKENI. V gave up 6 bases and J gave up 5 bases, with 19 bases separating them. The CDR3 is CASSPTLFRRTGELFF. CDR3 DNA sequence: TGTGCCAGCTCTCCTACCTTATTCAGGCGGACCGGGGAGCTGTTTTTT.

The chain uses TRBV18 and TRBJ2-7; D gene uncertain. This CDR3 has 12 amino acids. Trimming removed 0 bases at V and 5 bases at J, with 5 bases between. Germline V CDR1 and CDR2: KGHSH, LQKENI. In nucleotides, the CDR3 is TGTGCCAGCTCACCACCGTACCACGAGCAGTACTTC. Amino acids: CASSPPYHEQYF.

The chain joins TRBV7-9 to TRBJ2-2, with D possibly being TRBD1 (6 bases). Trimming took 7 bases from V and 1 from J, leaving 16 bases between them. The CDR3 runs 16 residues. Germline V gives CDR1 SEHNR, CDR2 FQNEAQ (reference sequence). The chain's CDR3 is CASNSIRQVNTGELFF. CDR3 in DNA: TGTGCCAGCAACTCAATCCGACAGGTGAACACCGGGGAGCTGTTTTTT.

The DNA of the CDR3 is TGTGCCAGCAGCATCTACCCGGGACAGACCTACGAGCAGTACTTC. Translation: CASSIYPGQTYEQYF. V usage is TRBV7-3 and J usage is TRBJ2-7; 7 nucleotides match TRBD1. The CDR3 has 15 residues. The germline V gene has CDR1 SGHTA and CDR2 FQGTGA. With 5 bases clipped from V and 2 bases from J, the junction kept 9 bases outside the gene matches.

This chain joins TRBV7-2 and TRBJ2-7; 7 nucleotides match TRBD2. V shed 5 bases and J 5 bases; nucleotides not matched to a gene: 15. The CDR3 is made up of 16 amino acids. The germline V gene has CDR1 SGHTA and CDR2 FQGNSA. As DNA, the CDR3 is TGTGCCAGCAGCCCAGACGGGGGAGGGCTCCGGGACGAGCAGTACTTC. Its translation is CASSPDGGGLRDEQYF. The whole variable domain, filled in from reference TRBV7-2 and TRBJ2-7, reads GAGVSQSPSNKVTEKGKDVELRCDPISGHTALYWYRQSLGQGLEFLIYFQGNSAPDKSGLPSDRFSAERTGGSVSTLTIQRTQQEDSAVYLCASSPDGGGLRDEQYFGPGTRLTVT.

The DNA for the CDR3 is TGTGCCAGCAGCCCGGGACGGATTAATGAAAAACTGTTTTTT. Residues: CASSPGRINEKLFF. J is TRBJ1-4 and V is TRBV5-6, with D maybe TRBD1 (5 bases). Germline CDR1 SGHDT, CDR2 YYEEEE. This CDR3 is 14 amino acids long. Between the trimmed V and J ends, which lost 4 bases and 4 bases, there was a span of 11 bases.

V is TRBV29-1 and J is TRBJ2-7; possibly TRBD1 for D (6 bases). Trimming removed 7 bases at V and 3 bases at J, with 16 bases between. Germline V lookup: CDR1 SQVTM, CDR2 ANQGSEA. This CDR3 has 13 residues. CDR3 protein: CSGTGWDNYEQYF. The DNA for the CDR3 is TGCAGCGGGACGGGATGGGACAACTACGAGCAGTACTTC.

This sequence joins TRBV20-1 and TRBJ2-7; D unresolved. Germline V gives CDR1 DFQATT, CDR2 SNEGSKA (reference sequence). The CDR3 is 11 amino acids. Trimming cost V 3 bases and J 6 bases, with 9 bases left between them. In nucleotides, the CDR3 is TGCAGTGCTAGTAGTGGCGGCGAGCAGTACTTC. Its translation is CSASSGGEQYF.

The chain has TRBV5-1 and TRBJ1-4; possibly TRBD1 for D (6 bases). Trimming cost V 2 bases and J 4 bases, with 15 bases left between them. Germline V gives CDR1 SGHRS, CDR2 YFSETQ. The CDR3 extends over 16 amino acids. The CDR3 sequence: CASSLRSEGVNEKLFF. The CDR3, as DNA: TGCGCCAGCAGCTTAAGATCGGAGGGGGTTAATGAAAAACTGTTTTTT.

DNA for the CDR3: TGTGCCACCAGTGATTTGCGGGAGACCCAGTACTTC. Its translation is CATSDLRETQYF. The chain combines TRBV24-1 with TRBJ2-5, with D unclear. The CDR3 spans 12 residues. V was shortened by 0 bases and J by 5 bases, with 3 bases between the two germline ends. Germline V gene sequence: CDR1 KGHDR, CDR2 SFDVKD.

J is TRBJ1-1 and V is TRBV19; 9 bases fit TRBD1. After removal of 3 bases from V and 8 bases from J, the junction contained 4 bases not matched to a gene. Germline V gives CDR1 LNHDA, CDR2 SQIVND (reference sequence). CDR3 length: 13 residues. CDR3 nucleotides: TGTGCCAGTAGTATTGGACAGGGGATAGAAGCTTTCTTT. Translating gives CASSIGQGIEAFF.

The CDR3: CASSPSWGAGVAEQYF. CDR3 bases: TGTGCCAGCAGCCCCTCATGGGGGGCGGGAGTCGCCGAGCAGTACTTC. The rearrangement uses TRBV11-2 and TRBJ2-7; TRBD2 might be the D (7 bases). V was shortened by 5 bases and J by 6 bases, with 23 bases between the two germline ends. Per germline, CDR1 SGHAT and CDR2 FQNNGV. The CDR3 is made up of 16 amino acids.

The chain combines TRBV19 with TRBJ1-1; no reliable D call. Deletions cut 4 bases from V and 3 bases from J, with 18 bases between. CDR1 and CDR2 from the germline V gene are LNHDA and SQIVND (reference sequence). CDR3 length: 16 amino acids. For the CDR3, the DNA is TGTGCCAGTAGTAATTCCGTGCGGGCGAGGGACACTGAAGCTTTCTTT. This translates into CASSNSVRARDTEAFF.